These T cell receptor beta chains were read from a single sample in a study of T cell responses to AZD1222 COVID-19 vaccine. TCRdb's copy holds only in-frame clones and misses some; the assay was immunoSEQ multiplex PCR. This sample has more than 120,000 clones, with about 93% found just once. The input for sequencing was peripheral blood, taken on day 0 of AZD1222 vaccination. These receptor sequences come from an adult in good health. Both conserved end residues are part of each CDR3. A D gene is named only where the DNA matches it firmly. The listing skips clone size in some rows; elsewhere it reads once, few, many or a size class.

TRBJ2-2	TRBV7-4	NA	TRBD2	TGTGCCAGCAGCTTATCGGGGCTGCTAGCGGGAGGATCTGGCGGGGAGCTGTTTTTT	CASSLSGLLAGGSGGELFF
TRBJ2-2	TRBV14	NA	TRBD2	TGTGCCAGCAGCCAAGATCTAACCAGCGGGAGACCCGGGGAGCTGTTTTTT	CASSQDLTSGRPGELFF
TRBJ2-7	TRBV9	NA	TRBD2	TGTGCCAGCAGCGTAGGTAGCGGGAGCGCCTACGAGCAGTACTTC	CASSVGSGSAYEQYF
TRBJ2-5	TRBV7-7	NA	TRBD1	TGTGCTAGCAGCCCCGGGACAGGGAGTTACCAAGAGACCCAGTACTTC	CASSPGTGSYQETQYF
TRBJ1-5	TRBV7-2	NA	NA	TGTGCCAGCAGCCCCCGTGCTCACGAGGTAGGGAGCAATCAGCCCCAGCATTTT	CASSPRAHEVGSNQPQHF
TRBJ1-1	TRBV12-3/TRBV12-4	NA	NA	TGTGCCACCGACTCGGGGACTAACACTGAAGCTTTCTTT	CATDSGTNTEAFF
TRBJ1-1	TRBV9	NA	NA	TGTGCCAGCAGCCCCCCAGGAGGGAGGGGGGGCACTGAAGCTTTCTTT	CASSPPGGRGGTEAFF
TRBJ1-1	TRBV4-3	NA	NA	TGCGCCAGCAGCCAAGTAGCAGGGGACACTGAAGCTTTCTTT	CASSQVAGDTEAFF
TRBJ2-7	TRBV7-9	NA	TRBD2	TGTGCCAGCAGCCCGGCGGGACTAGCGGGAGTCTACGAGCAGTACTTC	CASSPAGLAGVYEQYF
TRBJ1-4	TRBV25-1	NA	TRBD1	TGTGCCAGCAGTGAAGGGACAGGGAGGGGAAAACTGTTTTTT	CASSEGTGRGKLFF
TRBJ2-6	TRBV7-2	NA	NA	TGTGCCAGCAGCCCATGGGTCCTAGCGCCCAGCTCTGGGGCCAACGTCCTGACTTTC	CASSPWVLAPSSGANVLTF
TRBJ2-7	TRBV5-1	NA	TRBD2	TGCGCCAGCAGCCGACACGAAGGGACTAGCGGGAGGCCCAACGAGCAGTACTTC	CASSRHEGTSGRPNEQYF
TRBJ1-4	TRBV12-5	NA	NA	TGTGCTAGTGGTTCGTTCGACTGGTTAAATGAAAAACTGTTTTTT	CASGSFDWLNEKLFF
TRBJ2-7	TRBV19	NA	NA	TGTGCCAGTAGTTCCGGCCCAAGGGGTTCCGACGAGCAGTACTTC	CASSSGPRGSDEQYF
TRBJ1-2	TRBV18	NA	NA	TGTGCCAGCTCACCACTCGACCAGGGAGTCTATGGCTACACCTTC	CASSPLDQGVYGYTF
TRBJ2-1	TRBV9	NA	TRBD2	TGTGCCAGCAGCGTAGTTTCGGTAGCGGGAGCAAATGAGCAGTTCTTC	CASSVVSVAGANEQFF
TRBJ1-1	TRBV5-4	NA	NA	TGTGCCAGCAGCTACGACAGGAGTCAAGCTTTCTTT	CASSYDRSQAFF
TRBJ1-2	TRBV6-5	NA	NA	TGTGCCAGCAGTACCGGGCACGCCTATGGCTACACCTTC	CASSTGHAYGYTF
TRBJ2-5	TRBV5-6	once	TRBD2	TGTGCCAGCAGCGAGGGACTAGCGGGGACCGGGGAGACCCAGTACTTC	CASSEGLAGTGETQYF
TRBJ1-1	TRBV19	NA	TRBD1	TGTGCCAGCGGGACAGGGAGAAACACTGAAGCTTTCTTT	CASGTGRNTEAFF
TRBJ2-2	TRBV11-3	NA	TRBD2	TGTGCCAGCAGCGCTAGCGGGGGGGCCGCCGGGGAGCTGTTTTTT	CASSASGGAAGELFF
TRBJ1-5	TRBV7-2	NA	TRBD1	TGTGCCAGCAGTCCCACAGGGGGTAATCAGCCCCAGCATTTT	CASSPTGGNQPQHF
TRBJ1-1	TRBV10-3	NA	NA	TGTGCCATCAGTGTTACGGACAGCACTGAAGCTTTCTTT	CAISVTDSTEAFF
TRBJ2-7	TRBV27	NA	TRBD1	TGTGCCAGCAGCCGGACAGGGGGGACCTACGAGCAGTACTTC	CASSRTGGTYEQYF
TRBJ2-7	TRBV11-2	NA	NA	TGTGCCAGCAGTTCAAGGGTGGGGGACGAGCAGTACTTC	CASSSRVGDEQYF
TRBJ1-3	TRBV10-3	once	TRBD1	TGTGCCATCAGTGAGATTGTTCGGCAGGGGGGATCTGGAAACACCATATATTTT	CAISEIVRQGGSGNTIYF
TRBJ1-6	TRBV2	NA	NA	TGTGCCAGTTCCATGCAGGGGTATAATTCACCCCTCCACTTT	CASSMQGYNSPLHF
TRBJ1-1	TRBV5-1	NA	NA	TGCGCCAGCAGGGGAGAGGTAGAAGCTTTCTTT	CASRGEVEAFF
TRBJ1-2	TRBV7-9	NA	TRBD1	TGTGCCAGCAGCTTAGACCGACAGGGGGCCTATGGCTACACCTTC	CASSLDRQGAYGYTF
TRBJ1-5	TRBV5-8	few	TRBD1	TGTGCCAGCAGCTCGGCCGGGACAGGGATTCAGCCCCAGCATTTT	CASSSAGTGIQPQHF
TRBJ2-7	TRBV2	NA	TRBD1	TGTGCCAGCAGTGGGGGGGACAGGGGGAGTCAGAACGAGCAGTACTTC	CASSGGDRGSQNEQYF
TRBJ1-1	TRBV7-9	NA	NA	TGTGCCAGCAGCCCAATTTGGCAGGGACACACTGAAGCTTTCTTT	CASSPIWQGHTEAFF
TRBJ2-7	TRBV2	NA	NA	TGTGCCAGCAGACCCTTTTACCCCAGCTCCTACGAGCAGTACTTC	CASRPFYPSSYEQYF
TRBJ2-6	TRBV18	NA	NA	TGTGCCAGCTCACCTCAGCAGTCCTCTGGGGCCAACGTCCTGACTTTC	CASSPQQSSGANVLTF
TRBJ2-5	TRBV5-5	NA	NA	TGTGCCAGCAGCCCTCGAAGGTACCAAGAGACCCAGTACTTC	CASSPRRYQETQYF
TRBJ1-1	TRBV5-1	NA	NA	TGCGCCAGCAGCTTGGGGAGGCAGGACACTGAAGCTTTCTTT	CASSLGRQDTEAFF
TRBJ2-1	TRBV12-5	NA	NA	TGTGCTAGCCAATCCCTAAGGGGTGAGCAGTTCTTC	CASQSLRGEQFF
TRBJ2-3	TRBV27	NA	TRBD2	TGTGCCAGCAGTTCCAGCGGGGCTAGCACAGATACGCAGTATTTT	CASSSSGASTDTQYF
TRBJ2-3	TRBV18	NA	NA	TGTGCCAGCTCAACCTTTGACCCTAGCACAGATACGCAGTATTTT	CASSTFDPSTDTQYF
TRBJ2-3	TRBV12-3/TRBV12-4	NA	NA	TGTGCCAGCGGCCCGGGAGGCACAGATACGCAGTATTTT	CASGPGGTDTQYF
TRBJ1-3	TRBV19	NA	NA	TGTGCCAGTAGTGCGCCGGGACACGCAACGTCCACCATATATTTT	CASSAPGHATSTIYF
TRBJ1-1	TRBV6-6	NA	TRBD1	TGTGCCAGCAGCAGGGACAGGGAGGTGGGGGCTGAAGCTTTCTTT	CASSRDREVGAEAFF
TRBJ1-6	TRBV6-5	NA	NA	TGTGCCAGCAGGGTTACAGGGTATAATTCACCCCTCCACTTT	CASRVTGYNSPLHF
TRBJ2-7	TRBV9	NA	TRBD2	TGTGCCAGCAGCCCCACTAGCGGGATAATCTACGAGCAGTACTTC	CASSPTSGIIYEQYF
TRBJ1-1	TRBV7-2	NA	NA	TGTGCCAGCAGCTTATGGGGCACTGAAGCTTTCTTT	CASSLWGTEAFF
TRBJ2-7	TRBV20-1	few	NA	TGCAGTGCTAGTACTCCTTCCCTGGCCGGTGGCTACGAGCAGTACTTC	CSASTPSLAGGYEQYF
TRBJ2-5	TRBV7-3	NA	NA	TGTGCCAGCAGCTCGACCTCGGGCGACCAAGAGACCCAGTACTTC	CASSSTSGDQETQYF
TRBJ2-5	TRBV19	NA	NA	TGTGCCAGTAGTACGCAGGGTTTCCAAGAGACCCAGTACTTC	CASSTQGFQETQYF
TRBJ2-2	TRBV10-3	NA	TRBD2	TGTGCCACCTCAGGGACTAGCGGGTCCGCAAACACCGGGGAGCTGTTTTTT	CATSGTSGSANTGELFF
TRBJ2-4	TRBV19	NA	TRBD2	TGTGCCAGTAGTATAGACCCGGGAGGCAAAAACATTCAGTACTTC	CASSIDPGGKNIQYF
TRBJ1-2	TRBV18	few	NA	TGTGCCAGCTCACCGGGGGTGCGCTATGGCTACACCTTC	CASSPGVRYGYTF
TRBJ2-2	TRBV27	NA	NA	TGTGCCAGCGGATCCCGGGCCGGGGAGCTGTTTTTT	CASGSRAGELFF